Given below is one TCR beta chain in context. The sample belongs to a study of beta chain features in type 1 diabetes. The ends were cut back, 2 bases at V and 4 bases at J, with 12 bases in the middle. This CDR3 contains 14 residues. Germline V gene sequence: CDR1 KGHSH, CDR2 LQKENI. cDNA synthesis used the whole RNA isolate, giving expressed TCRB sequences. The method was immunoSEQ multiplex PCR; TCRdb's version includes in-frame clones alone and lacks a portion of them. The sample includes 810,000 or so clones, roughly 15% of them seen just once. Sequencing used naive CD4+ T cells from blood. The receptor comes from a woman between 18 and 29 years old in good health. The chain recombines TRBV18 with TRBJ2-7; D is possibly TRBD1 (6 bases). CDR3 amino acids: CASSPGGSGYEQYF. The DNA for the CDR3 is TGTGCCAGCTCACCAGGGGGCTCAGGGTACGAGCAGTACTTC.